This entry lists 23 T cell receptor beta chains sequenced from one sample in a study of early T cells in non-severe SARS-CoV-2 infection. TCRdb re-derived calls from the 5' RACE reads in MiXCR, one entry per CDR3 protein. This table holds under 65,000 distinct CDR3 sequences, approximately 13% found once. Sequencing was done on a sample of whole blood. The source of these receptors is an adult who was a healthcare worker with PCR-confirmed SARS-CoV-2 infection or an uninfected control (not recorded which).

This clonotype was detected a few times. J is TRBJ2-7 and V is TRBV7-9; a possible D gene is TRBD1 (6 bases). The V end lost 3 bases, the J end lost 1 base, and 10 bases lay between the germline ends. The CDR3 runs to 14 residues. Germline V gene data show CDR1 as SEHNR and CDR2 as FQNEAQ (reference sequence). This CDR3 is CASSFAGASYEQYF. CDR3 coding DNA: TGTGCCAGCAGCTTTGCAGGGGCATCCTACGAGCAGTACTTC. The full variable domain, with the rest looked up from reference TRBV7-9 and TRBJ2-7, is DTGVSQNPRHKITKRGQNVTFRCDPISEHNRLYWYRQTLGQGPEFLTYFQNEAQLEKSRLLSDRFSAERPKGSFSTLEIQRTEQGDSAMYLCASSFAGASYEQYFGPGTRLTVT.

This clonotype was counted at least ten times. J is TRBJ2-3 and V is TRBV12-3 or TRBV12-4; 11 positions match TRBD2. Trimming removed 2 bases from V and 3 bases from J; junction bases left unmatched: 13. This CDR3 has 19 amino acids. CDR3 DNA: TGTGCCAGCAGTTTATCGAGGACTAGCGGGTGGCTTGTGACAGATACGCAGTATTTT. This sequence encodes CASSLSRTSGWLVTDTQYF.

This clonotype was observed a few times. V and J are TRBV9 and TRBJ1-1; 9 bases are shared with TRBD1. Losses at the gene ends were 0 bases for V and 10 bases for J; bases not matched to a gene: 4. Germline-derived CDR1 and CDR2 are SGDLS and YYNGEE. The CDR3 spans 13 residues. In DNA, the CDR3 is TGTGCCAGCAGCGTAGCTACAGGGGGCACAGCTTTCTTT. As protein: CASSVATGGTAFF.

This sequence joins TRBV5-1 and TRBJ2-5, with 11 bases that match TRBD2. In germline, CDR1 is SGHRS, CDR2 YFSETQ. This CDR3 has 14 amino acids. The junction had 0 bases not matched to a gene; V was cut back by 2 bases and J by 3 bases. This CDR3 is CASSLLAGEETQYF. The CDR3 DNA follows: TGCGCCAGCAGCTTACTAGCGGGGGAAGAGACCCAGTACTTC. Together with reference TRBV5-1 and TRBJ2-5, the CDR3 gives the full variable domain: KAGVTQTPRYLIKTRGQQVTLSCSPISGHRSVSWYQQTPGQGLQFLFEYFSETQRNKGNFPGRFSGRQFSNSRSEMNVSTLELGDSALYLCASSLLAGEETQYFGPGTRLLVL.

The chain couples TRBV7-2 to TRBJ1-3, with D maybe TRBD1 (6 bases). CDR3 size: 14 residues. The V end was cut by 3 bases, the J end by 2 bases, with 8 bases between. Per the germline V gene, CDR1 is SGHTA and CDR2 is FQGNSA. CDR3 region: CASSLHRAGNTIYF. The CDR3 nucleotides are TGTGCCAGCAGCTTGCACAGGGCTGGAAACACCATATATTTT.

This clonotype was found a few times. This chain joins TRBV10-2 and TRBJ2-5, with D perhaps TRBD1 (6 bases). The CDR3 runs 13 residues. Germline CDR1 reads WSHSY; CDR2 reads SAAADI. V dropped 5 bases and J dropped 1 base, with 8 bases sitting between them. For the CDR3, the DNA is TGCGCCAGCAGTTGGGACACCCAAGAGACCCAGTACTTC. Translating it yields CASSWDTQETQYF.

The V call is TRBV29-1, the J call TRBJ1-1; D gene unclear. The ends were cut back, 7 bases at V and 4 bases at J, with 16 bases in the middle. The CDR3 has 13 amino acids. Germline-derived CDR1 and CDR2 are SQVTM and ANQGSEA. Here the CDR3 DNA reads TGCAGCGCCCAGATGAAGTTAGGCACTGAAGCTTTCTTT. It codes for CSAQMKLGTEAFF.

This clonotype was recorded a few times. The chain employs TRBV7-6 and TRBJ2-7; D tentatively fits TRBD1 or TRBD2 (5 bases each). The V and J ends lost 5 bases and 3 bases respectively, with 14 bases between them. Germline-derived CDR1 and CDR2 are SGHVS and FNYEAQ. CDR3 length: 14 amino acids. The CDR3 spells CASSPGTADYEQYF. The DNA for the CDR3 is TGTGCCAGCAGCCCCGGGACGGCGGACTACGAGCAGTACTTC.

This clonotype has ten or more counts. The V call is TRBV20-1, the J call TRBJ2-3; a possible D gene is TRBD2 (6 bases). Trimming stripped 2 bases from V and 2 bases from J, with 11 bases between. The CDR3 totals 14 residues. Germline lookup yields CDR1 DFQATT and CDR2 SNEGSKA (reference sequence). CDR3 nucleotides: TGCAGTGCTAGACGGGGGACCCACACAGATACGCAGTATTTT. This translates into CSARRGTHTDTQYF.

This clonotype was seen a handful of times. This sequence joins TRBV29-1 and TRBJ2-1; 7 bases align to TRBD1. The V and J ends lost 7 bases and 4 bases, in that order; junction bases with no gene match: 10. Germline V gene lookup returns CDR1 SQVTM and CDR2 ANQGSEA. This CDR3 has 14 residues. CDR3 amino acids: CSGVGQGVYNEQFF. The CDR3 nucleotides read TGCAGCGGAGTCGGGCAGGGGGTTTACAATGAGCAGTTCTTC.

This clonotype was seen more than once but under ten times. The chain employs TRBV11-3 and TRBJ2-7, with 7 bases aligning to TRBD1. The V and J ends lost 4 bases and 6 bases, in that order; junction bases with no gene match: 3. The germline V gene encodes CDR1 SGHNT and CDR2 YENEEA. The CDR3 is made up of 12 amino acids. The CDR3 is CASSSRTGEQYF. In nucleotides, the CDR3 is TGTGCCAGCAGCTCGCGGACAGGCGAGCAGTACTTC. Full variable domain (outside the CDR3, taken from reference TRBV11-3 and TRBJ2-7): EAGVVQSPRYKIIEKKQPVAFWCNPISGHNTLYWYLQNLGQGPELLIRYENEEAVDDSQLPKDRFSAERLKGVDSTLKIQPAELGDSAVYLCASSSRTGEQYFGPGTRLTVT.

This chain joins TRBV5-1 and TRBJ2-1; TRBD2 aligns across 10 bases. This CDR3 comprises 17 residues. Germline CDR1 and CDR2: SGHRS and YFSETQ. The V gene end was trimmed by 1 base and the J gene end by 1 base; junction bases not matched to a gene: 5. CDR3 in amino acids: CASSLHSGGSSYNEQFF. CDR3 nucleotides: TGCGCCAGCAGCTTGCATAGCGGGGGGTCGTCCTACAATGAGCAGTTCTTC.

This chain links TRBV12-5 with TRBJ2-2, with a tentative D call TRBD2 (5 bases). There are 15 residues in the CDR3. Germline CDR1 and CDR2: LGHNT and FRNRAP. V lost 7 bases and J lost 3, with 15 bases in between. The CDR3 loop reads CASAQRVIDTGELFF. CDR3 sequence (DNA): TGTGCTAGTGCACAGAGGGTAATAGACACCGGGGAGCTGTTTTTT.

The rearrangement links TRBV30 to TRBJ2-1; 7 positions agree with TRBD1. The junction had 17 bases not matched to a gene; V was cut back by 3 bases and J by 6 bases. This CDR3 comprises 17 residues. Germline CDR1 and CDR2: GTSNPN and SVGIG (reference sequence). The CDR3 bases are TGTGCCTGGAGCGGACCGGGACAGCGAGCCTCAGGCAATGAGCAGTTCTTC. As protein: CAWSGPGQRASGNEQFF.

The CDR3 protein is CASSLRYRSSGANVLTF. The CDR3 DNA follows: TGTGCCAGCAGCTTACGATACAGGTCCTCTGGGGCCAACGTCCTGACTTTC. The chain joins TRBV7-6 to TRBJ2-6, with a possible D match to TRBD1 (5 bases). The CDR3 totals 17 residues. Germline values: CDR1 SGHVS, CDR2 FNYEAQ. V lost 2 bases to trimming and J lost 0 bases, with 11 bases between them.

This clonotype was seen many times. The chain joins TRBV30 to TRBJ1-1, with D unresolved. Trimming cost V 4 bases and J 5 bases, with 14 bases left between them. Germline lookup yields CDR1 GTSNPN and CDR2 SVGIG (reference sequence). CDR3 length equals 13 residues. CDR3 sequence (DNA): TGTGCCTGGAAGGCAGGTAGAAAGACTGAAGCTTTCTTT. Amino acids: CAWKAGRKTEAFF. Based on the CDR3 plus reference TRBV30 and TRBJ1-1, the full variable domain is SQTIHQWPATLVQPVGSPLSLECTVEGTSNPNLYWYRQAAGRGLQLLFYSVGIGQISSEVPQNLSASRPQDRQFILSSKKLLLSDSGFYLCAWKAGRKTEAFFGQGTRLTVV.

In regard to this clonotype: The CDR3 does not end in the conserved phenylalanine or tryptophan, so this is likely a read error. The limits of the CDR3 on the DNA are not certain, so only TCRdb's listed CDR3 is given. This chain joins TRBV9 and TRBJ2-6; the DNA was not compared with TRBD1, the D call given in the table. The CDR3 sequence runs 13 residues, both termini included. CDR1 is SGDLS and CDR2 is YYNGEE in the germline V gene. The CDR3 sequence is CASSPGGGQGPTS.

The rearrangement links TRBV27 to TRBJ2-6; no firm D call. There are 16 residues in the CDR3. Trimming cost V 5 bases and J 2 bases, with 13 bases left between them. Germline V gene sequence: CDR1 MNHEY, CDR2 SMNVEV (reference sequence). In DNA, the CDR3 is TGTGCCAGCAGTCCCTCCCGGCTGACTGGGGCCAACGTCCTGACTTTC. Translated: CASSPSRLTGANVLTF.

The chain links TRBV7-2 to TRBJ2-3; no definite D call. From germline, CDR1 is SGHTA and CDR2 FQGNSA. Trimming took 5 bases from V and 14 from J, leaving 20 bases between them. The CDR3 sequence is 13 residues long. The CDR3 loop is CASSPRPLGPGYF. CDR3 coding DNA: TGTGCCAGCAGCCCCCGACCCCTTGGCCCGGGGTATTTT.

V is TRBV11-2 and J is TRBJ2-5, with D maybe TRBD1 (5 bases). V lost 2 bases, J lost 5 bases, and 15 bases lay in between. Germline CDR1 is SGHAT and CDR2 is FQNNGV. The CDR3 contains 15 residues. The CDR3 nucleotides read TGTGCCAGCAGCTTAATATCCAGGGTGGCGGAGACCCAGTACTTC. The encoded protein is CASSLISRVAETQYF.

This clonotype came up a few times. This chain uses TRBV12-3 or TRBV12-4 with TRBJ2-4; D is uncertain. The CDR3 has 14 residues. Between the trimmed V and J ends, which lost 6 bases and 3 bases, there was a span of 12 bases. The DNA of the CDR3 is TGTGCCAGCAGCCGTAGTGAGCTCAAAAACATTCAGTACTTC. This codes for CASSRSELKNIQYF.

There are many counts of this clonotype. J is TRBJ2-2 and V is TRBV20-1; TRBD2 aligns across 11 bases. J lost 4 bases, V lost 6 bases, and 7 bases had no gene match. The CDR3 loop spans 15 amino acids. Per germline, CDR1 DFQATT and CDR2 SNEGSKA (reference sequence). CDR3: CSARTSGSPTGELFF. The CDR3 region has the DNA TGCAGTGCAAGGACTAGCGGGTCCCCCACCGGGGAGCTGTTTTTT.

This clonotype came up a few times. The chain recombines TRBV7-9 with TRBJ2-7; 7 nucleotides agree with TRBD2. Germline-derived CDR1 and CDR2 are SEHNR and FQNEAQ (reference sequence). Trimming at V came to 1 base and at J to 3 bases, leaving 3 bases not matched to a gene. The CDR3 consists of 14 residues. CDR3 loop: CASSLVGGIYEQYF. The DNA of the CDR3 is TGTGCCAGCAGCTTAGTGGGGGGGATCTACGAGCAGTACTTC.